This is a list of T cell receptor beta chains from one sample in a study of technical replicates of blood from a handful of donors. The assay was immunoSEQ multiplex PCR, and TCRdb's table has in-frame clones only and misses some. The table records more than 65,000 clones, approximately 96% of them present only once. The sequencing input was T cells isolated from PBMCs. The receptor source for this set is a human donor in good health. The CDR3 runs from the conserved cysteine through the conserved F or W. Where a row states a size, it is once, few, many or the class of an expanded clone; other rows omit it.

>TRBJ1-4|NA|TRBV15
CATSRAGLNEKLFF
>TRBJ2-5|once|TRBV30
CAWSWWGLAGRETQYF
>TRBJ1-2|NA|TRBV19
CASSRSFTRGYYGYTF
>TRBJ1-5|NA|TRBV10-3
CAISESQEYNQPQHF
>TRBJ1-1|NA|TRBV7-8
CASSLTGDTEAFF
>TRBJ1-2|NA|TRBV9
CASSEDGQGTYGYTF
>TRBJ2-7|NA|TRBV9
CASSVGLAQTYEQYF
>TRBJ2-7|NA|TRBV27
CASRQGYEQYF
>TRBJ2-1|NA|TRBV15
CATSEVGDNEQFF
>TRBJ1-1|NA|TRBV28
CASSSPDRAEAFF
>TRBJ2-5|NA|TRBV7-3
CASSLWGRLAGIEETQYF
>TRBJ1-3|NA|TRBV28
CASSQWGGTGNTIYF
>TRBJ2-3|NA|TRBV28
CASSSSWRDVTDTQYF
>TRBJ2-5|NA|TRBV9
CASSVWGGGGTQETQYF
>TRBJ2-7|once|TRBV6-1
CASRGLAGAYEQYF
>TRBJ2-5|NA|TRBV27
CASSFRGWETQYF
>TRBJ2-2|NA|TRBV28
CASSRTGELFF
>TRBJ2-3|NA|TRBV30
CAWSNSGIFTDTQYF
>TRBJ1-4|NA|TRBV25-1
CASSEDRGTSTNEKLFF
>TRBJ1-1|NA|TRBV7-6
CASSQGLRNTEAFF
>TRBJ2-5|NA|TRBV4-2
CASSPAGVAETQYF
>TRBJ1-2|NA|TRBV7-2
CASSLPRASYGYTF
>TRBJ2-7|NA|TRBV6-5
CASRGGLHEQYF
>TRBJ2-3|NA|TRBV11-2
CASSEDYTDTQYF
>TRBJ2-7|once|TRBV5-4
CASSLVPEAYEQYF
>TRBJ2-5|NA|TRBV9
CASSSGAETQYF
>TRBJ2-1|NA|TRBV25-1
CASISEGPEVVGEQFF
>TRBJ1-5|once|TRBV5-6
CASSFLDQPQHF
>TRBJ1-1|NA|TRBV6-1
CASSDRQGMNTEAFF
>TRBJ2-6|NA|TRBV7-2
CASSLDALAGTSGANVLTF
>TRBJ2-7|NA|TRBV30
CAWSLSSSYEQYF
>TRBJ2-1|NA|TRBV5-6
CASSLPLAGVNNEQFF
>TRBJ2-7|NA|TRBV6-6
CASSYSSGNYEQYF
>TRBJ2-1|NA|TRBV4-2
CASSRREGAYNEQFF
>TRBJ2-1|NA|TRBV9
CASSVGWRELNEQFF
>TRBJ2-5|NA|TRBV5-1
CASAGTGLETQYF
>TRBJ1-4|NA|TRBV14
CASSHPRALNEKLFF
>TRBJ2-3|NA|TRBV13
CASTITRWETDTQYF
>TRBJ1-1|NA|TRBV18
CASSREGDTEAFF
>TRBJ1-2|NA|TRBV5-1
CASSFETGVYGYTF